These 16 T cell receptor beta chains originate from one sample sequenced in a study of beta chain features in type 1 diabetes listed by TCRdb under 2018. On the study overall, not on this receptor specifically: In all four CD4+ subsets, TCRB CDR3 length was moderately but significantly shorter in type 1 diabetes patients.

These receptors have no known antigen. Receptor amplification or capture employed the immunoSEQ multiplex PCR assay. The High Capacity cDNA Reverse Transcription Kit was used to reverse transcribe all of the isolated RNA, meaning that expressed TCRB transcripts were what got sequenced. This immuneACCESS table, as held by TCRdb, lists in-frame sequences with V and J called but not all clones. Of the missing ones, under half trace to an unresolved V gene in checked studies; the others have no known cause. The sample yields hundreds of thousands of clones; 14% to 15% were counted once. Clones ranked in the top ten supply approximately 0.015% of the sample. The specimen sequenced was naive CD4+ T cells from blood. In light of the paper, this sample's cell subset or site label describes: true naive CD4+ T cells. The receptors stem from a man younger than 35 with type 1 diabetes.

CDR3 coding DNA: TGCGCCAGCAGCCCGGTGGGGGCAGGGAATTCACCCCTCCACTTT. Encoded protein: CASSPVGAGNSPLHF. This rearrangement joins TRBV5-1 to TRBJ1-6, with a weak D call TRBD1 (6 bases). Trimming shortened V by 4 bases and J by 7 bases, and 15 bases separated the two germline ends. This CDR3 contains 15 residues. Germline-derived CDR1 and CDR2 are SGHRS and YFSETQ.

This clone has more than one count but fewer than ten. The V and J genes are TRBV6-6 and TRBJ2-1, with 10 bases lining up with TRBD2. This CDR3 has 15 residues. Looked up from germline, CDR1 is MNHNY and CDR2 is SVGAGI (reference sequence). V was clipped by 4 bases and J by 4 bases; unmatched bases: 4. CDR3 bases: TGTGCCAGCAGTTTACGGACTAGCGGTTACAATGAGCAGTTCTTC. Protein sequence: CASSLRTSGYNEQFF.

The chain has TRBV28 and TRBJ2-4; the match to TRBD2 covers 7 bases. V was pared by 8 bases and J by 3 bases, with 7 bases of the junction left unmatched. Germline V gives CDR1 MDHEN, CDR2 SYDVKM. This CDR3 is built from 14 residues. The CDR3 loop is CASGLRGNKNIQYF. The CDR3 DNA reads TGTGCCAGCGGACTGCGGGGGAACAAAAACATTCAGTACTTC.

This clone was observed a handful of times. The V gene is TRBV6-5, the J gene TRBJ2-3; D possibly corresponds to TRBD1 (5 bases). This CDR3 comprises 10 residues. Trimming removed 8 bases from V and 7 bases from J, with 7 bases in between. CDR1 and CDR2 from the germline V gene are MNHEY and SVGAGI. In DNA, the CDR3 is TGTGCCAGCGGACAAAATACGCAGTATTTT. Protein sequence: CASGQNTQYF.

This chain links TRBV9 with TRBJ2-1; 12 bases fit TRBD2. The junction had 8 bases not matched to a gene; V was cut back by 4 bases and J by 9 bases. The CDR3 is 15 residues long. Germline V gene data show CDR1 as SGDLS and CDR2 as YYNGEE. The CDR3 DNA reads as TGTGCCAGCAGCATCTCTAGCGGGGGGGCCATTGAGCAGTTCTTC. Encoded protein: CASSISSGGAIEQFF. The variable domain in full, completed from reference TRBV9 and TRBJ2-1, reads DSGVTQTPKHLITATGQRVTLRCSPRSGDLSVYWYQQSLDQGLQFLIQYYNGEERAKGNILERFSAQQFPDLHSELNLSSLELGDSALYFCASSISSGGAIEQFFGPGTRLTVL.

This clone was picked up a small number of times. The V gene is TRBV2, the J gene TRBJ2-7, with D tentatively TRBD1 (6 bases). The CDR3 extends over 15 amino acids. Germline V gene lookup returns CDR1 SNHLY and CDR2 FYNNEI. V was pared by 3 bases and J by 2 bases, with 14 bases between. CDR3 sequence reads: CASSDLAGVTYEQYF. The CDR3 DNA reads as TGTGCCAGCAGTGACTTGGCAGGGGTGACCTACGAGCAGTACTTC. Supplemented by reference TRBV2 and TRBJ2-7, the full variable domain reads EPEVTQTPSHQVTQMGQEVILRCVPISNHLYFYWYRQILGQKVEFLVSFYNNEISEKSEIFDDQFSVERPDGSNFTLKIRSTKLEDSAMYFCASSDLAGVTYEQYFGPGTRLTVT.

This clone was observed a few times. The J gene is TRBJ2-1, the V gene TRBV18, with a tentative D call TRBD2 (5 bases). The V end was cut by 3 bases, the J end by 3 bases, with 6 bases between. CDR3 size: 13 residues. The germline V gene has CDR1 KGHSH and CDR2 LQKENI. CDR3 nucleotide sequence: TGTGCCAGCTCACCCCGGGGCTACAATGAGCAGTTCTTC. It codes for CASSPRGYNEQFF.

This clone was observed a few times. The chain joins TRBV5-6 to TRBJ2-3, with 7 nucleotides matching TRBD2. The V gene end was trimmed by 3 bases and the J gene end by 1 base; junction bases not matched to a gene: 8. The germline V gene has CDR1 SGHDT and CDR2 YYEEEE. The CDR3 runs 16 residues. The CDR3 loop is CASSWGGDLGTDTQYF. In nucleotides, the CDR3 is TGTGCCAGCAGCTGGGGGGGGGATCTTGGCACAGATACGCAGTATTTT.

V usage is TRBV5-1 and J usage is TRBJ1-2, with D perhaps matching TRBD1 (5 bases). Germline V gives CDR1 SGHRS, CDR2 YFSETQ. This CDR3 has 13 amino acids. The V end was cut by 0 bases, the J end by 7 bases, with 10 bases between. For the CDR3, the DNA is TGCGCCAGCAGCTTGGTAGGGGCTGGTGGCTACACCTTC. Its protein is CASSLVGAGGYTF. The whole variable domain, remainder taken from reference TRBV5-1 and TRBJ1-2, is KAGVTQTPRYLIKTRGQQVTLSCSPISGHRSVSWYQQTPGQGLQFLFEYFSETQRNKGNFPGRFSGRQFSNSRSEMNVSTLELGDSALYLCASSLVGAGGYTFGSGTRLTVV.

The gene calls are TRBV5-4 and TRBJ2-5; D is ambiguous. Looked up from germline, CDR1 is SGHNT and CDR2 is YYREEE (reference sequence). CDR3 length: 14 residues. Trimming removed 1 base at V and 1 base at J, with 8 bases between. The CDR3 bases are TGTGCCAGCAGCTTGTTGGGCATCCAAGAGACCCAGTACTTC. Protein sequence: CASSLLGIQETQYF.

This clone was seen more than once but under ten times. This chain connects TRBV7-2 to TRBJ2-1; tentatively, D is TRBD1 (6 bases). Germline V gene data show CDR1 as SGHTA and CDR2 as FQGNSA. The CDR3 sequence is 14 residues long. V dropped 4 bases and J dropped 6 bases, with 13 bases sitting between them. This CDR3 is CASSWGSGANEQFF. The DNA for the CDR3 is TGTGCCAGCAGCTGGGGGTCAGGGGCCAATGAGCAGTTCTTC.

The genes are TRBV13 and TRBJ2-1; no clear D gene. V lost 3 bases and J lost 2, with 11 bases in between. Germline V gives CDR1 PRHDT, CDR2 FYEKMQ (reference sequence). The CDR3 loop spans 15 amino acids. The CDR3 nucleotides are TGTGCCAGCAGCTTCCGCGATACCACCTACAATGAGCAGTTCTTC. Its protein product is CASSFRDTTYNEQFF. The full variable domain, in which reference TRBV13 and TRBJ2-1 provide the parts outside the CDR3, is AAGVIQSPRHLIKEKRETATLKCYPIPRHDTVYWYQQGPGQDPQFLISFYEKMQSDKGSIPDRFSAQQFSDYHSELNMSSLELGDSALYFCASSFRDTTYNEQFFGPGTRLTVL.

This rearrangement joins TRBV7-9 to TRBJ2-1; 11 bases are shared with TRBD2. This CDR3 contains 16 residues. The junction had 10 bases not matched to a gene; V was cut back by 5 bases and J by 7 bases. Germline V gene lookup returns CDR1 SEHNR and CDR2 FQNEAQ (reference sequence). DNA of the CDR3: TGTGCCAGCAGCAAATCCGGGACTAGCGGCAAAAATGAGCAGTTCTTC. This encodes CASSKSGTSGKNEQFF.

The genes are TRBV2 and TRBJ2-1, with TRBD2 matching 7 bases. Germline lookup yields CDR1 SNHLY and CDR2 FYNNEI. V shed 5 bases and J 15 bases; nucleotides not matched to a gene: 10. The CDR3 is 12 amino acids. The CDR3 here is CASSSGPSGAFF. As DNA, the CDR3 is TGTGCCAGCAGTAGCGGACCTAGCGGCGCGTTCTTC.

This clone showed up just a few times. The CDR3 DNA reads as TGCACCAGCAGCCAGCCGTACGAGCCCCAAGAGACCCAGTACTTC. Amino acid sequence: CTSSQPYEPQETQYF. This chain joins TRBV1 and TRBJ2-5; the table names TRBD2, a call not compared with the DNA. TRBV1 is given as a pseudogene. The CDR3 length is 15 residues.

This clone has a handful of counts. The genes are TRBV18 and TRBJ2-7; the D is unclear. Germline V gene lookup returns CDR1 KGHSH and CDR2 LQKENI. This CDR3 spans 12 amino acids. V was pared by 2 bases and J by 4 bases, with 6 bases between. The CDR3 spells CASSPEKYEQYF. The CDR3 DNA reads as TGTGCCAGCTCACCAGAGAAATACGAGCAGTACTTC. The entire variable domain, with the rest obtained from reference TRBV18 and TRBJ2-7, is as follows: NAGVMQNPRHLVRRRGQEARLRCSPMKGHSHVYWYRQLPEEGLKFMVYLQKENIIDESGMPKERFSAEFPKEGPSILRIQQVVRGDSAAYFCASSPEKYEQYFGPGTRLTVT.